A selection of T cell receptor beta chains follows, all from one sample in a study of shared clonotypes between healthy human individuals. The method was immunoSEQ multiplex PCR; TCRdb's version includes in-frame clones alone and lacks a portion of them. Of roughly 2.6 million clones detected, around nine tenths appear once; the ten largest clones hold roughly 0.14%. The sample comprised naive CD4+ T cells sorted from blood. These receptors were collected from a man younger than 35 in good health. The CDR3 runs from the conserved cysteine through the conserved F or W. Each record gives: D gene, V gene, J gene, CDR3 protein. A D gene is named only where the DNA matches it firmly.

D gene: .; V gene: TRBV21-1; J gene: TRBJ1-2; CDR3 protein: CASSKGREDGYTF
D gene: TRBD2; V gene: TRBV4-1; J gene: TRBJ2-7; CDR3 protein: CASSQAAAGGPGSYEQYF
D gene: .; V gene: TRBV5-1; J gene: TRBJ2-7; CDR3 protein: CASSRVFSYEQYF
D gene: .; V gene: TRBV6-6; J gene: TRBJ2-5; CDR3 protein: CASRTGWETQYF
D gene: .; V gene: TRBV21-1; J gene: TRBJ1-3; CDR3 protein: CASSKASLKGALSGNTIYF
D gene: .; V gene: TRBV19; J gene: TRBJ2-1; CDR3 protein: CASSTGTSEQFF
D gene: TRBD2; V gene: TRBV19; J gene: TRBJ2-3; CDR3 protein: CASSIGGGSTDTQYF
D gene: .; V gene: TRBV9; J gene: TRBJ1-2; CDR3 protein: CASSVRDSNYGYTF
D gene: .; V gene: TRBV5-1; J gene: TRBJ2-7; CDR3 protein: CASPPGDYEQYF
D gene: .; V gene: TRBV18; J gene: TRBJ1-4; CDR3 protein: CASSPLSGSSNEKLFF
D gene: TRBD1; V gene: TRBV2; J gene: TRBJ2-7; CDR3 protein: CASRSTGPHEQYF
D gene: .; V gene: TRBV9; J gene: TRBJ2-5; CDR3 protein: CASSPSGSRAETQYF
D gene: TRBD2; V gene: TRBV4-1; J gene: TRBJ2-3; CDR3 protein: CASSQEQRETSTDTQYF
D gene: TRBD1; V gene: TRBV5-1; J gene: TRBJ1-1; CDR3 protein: CASSSLQDRAVNTEAFF
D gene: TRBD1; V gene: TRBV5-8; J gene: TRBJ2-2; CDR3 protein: CASSQPGQANTGELFF
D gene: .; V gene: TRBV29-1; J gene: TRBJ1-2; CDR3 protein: CSVEERGDSYGYTF
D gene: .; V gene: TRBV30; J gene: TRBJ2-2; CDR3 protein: CAWNKKGAQFTGELFF
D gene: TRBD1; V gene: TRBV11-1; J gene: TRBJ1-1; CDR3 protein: CASNPGGQGNTEAFF
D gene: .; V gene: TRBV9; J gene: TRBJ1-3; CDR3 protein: CASSVGPGAGNTIYF
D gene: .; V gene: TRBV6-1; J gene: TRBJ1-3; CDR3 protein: CASSEGAVRNTIYF
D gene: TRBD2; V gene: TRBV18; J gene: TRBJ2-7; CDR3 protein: CASSPPSGGPYEQYF
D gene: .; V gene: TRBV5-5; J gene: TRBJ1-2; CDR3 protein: CASSITGRGYTF
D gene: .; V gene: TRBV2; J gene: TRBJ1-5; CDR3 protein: CASSADNYSNQPQHF
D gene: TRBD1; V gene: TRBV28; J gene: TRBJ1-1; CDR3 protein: CASSGGGYGRAFF
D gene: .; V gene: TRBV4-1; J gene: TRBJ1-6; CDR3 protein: CASSQVQGGNSPLHF
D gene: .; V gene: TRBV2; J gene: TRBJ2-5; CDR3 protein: CASTGRLQETQYF
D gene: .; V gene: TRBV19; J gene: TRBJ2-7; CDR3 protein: CASSIEAAYEQYF
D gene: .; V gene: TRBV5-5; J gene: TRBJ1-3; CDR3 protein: CASSLVWGSGNTIYF
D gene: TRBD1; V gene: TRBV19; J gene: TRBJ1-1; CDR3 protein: CASSRDSGGPEAFF
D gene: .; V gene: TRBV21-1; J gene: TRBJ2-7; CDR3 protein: CASSPYYPGQGVIEQYF
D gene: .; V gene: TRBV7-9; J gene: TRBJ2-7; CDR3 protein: CASSLELGYEQYF
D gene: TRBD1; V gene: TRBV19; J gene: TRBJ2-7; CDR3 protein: CASSITGQGVPYEQYF